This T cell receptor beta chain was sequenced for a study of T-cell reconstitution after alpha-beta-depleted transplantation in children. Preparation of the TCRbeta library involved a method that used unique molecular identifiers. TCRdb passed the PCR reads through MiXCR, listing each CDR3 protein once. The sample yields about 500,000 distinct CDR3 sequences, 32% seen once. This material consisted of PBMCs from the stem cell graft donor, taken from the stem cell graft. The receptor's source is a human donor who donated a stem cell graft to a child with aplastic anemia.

The CDR3: CASSFGGYNTYEQYF. The CDR3 bases are TGTGCCAGCAGCTTTGGGGGCTACAATACCTACGAGCAGTACTTC. The V and J genes are TRBV12-1 and TRBJ2-7; TRBD1 reflects the table's D call only, with no check against the DNA. TRBV12-1 is assigned pseudogene status. The CDR3 extends over 15 amino acids.